The TCR beta chain under discussion was sequenced for a study of T cell repertoires in cytomegalovirus infection (dated by TCRdb to between 2017 and 2020). Concerning the study at large: Alongside well-studied HLA-B-restricted epitopes, the peptide stimulations were aimed at recently identified HLA-C-restricted CMV epitopes, whose presentation resists viral immunomodulation. Donor HLA type was relevant to the analysis, as public TCR beta signatures indicated carriage of CMV infection together with the matching HLA type. Broader findings and caveats from the paper: The ex vivo response was dominated by HLA-C-restricted CMV-specific TCR beta clonotypes, which also provided the single most frequent clonotype in two of eight donors. In both this cohort and an independent roughly 350-donor cohort, the cumulative frequency of public TCR beta family members distinguished carriers of CMV infection plus the relevant HLA type.

Note on this clonotype: Its antigen is not yet known. Per-base qualities were not stored, and no clone one base away is much larger.

The treatment or condition label, read with the paper, signifies: in vitro stimulation with specific CMV peptide epitopes to enrich CMV-specific T cells. The sequencer listed for this sample is Illumina HiSeq 1500. Through fastp at Q25 and MiXCR, TCRdb rebuilt clones from the public reads, retaining in-frame beta chains. Every distinct CDR3 protein forms one entry, paired with its most common genes and DNA. Here the sample has some 590,000 distinct CDR3 sequences; 40% occur a single time. The top ten constitute 48% of the sample. Via the germline V gene, CDR1 is MGHDK and CDR2 SYGVNS. V was cut back by 5 bases and J by 0 bases, leaving a gap of 16 bases between them. The CDR3, cysteine through phenylalanine, is 16 amino acids long. CDR3 DNA is the only sequence kept; it has 48 bases, read in frame from the first base.

The rearranged segments are TRBV25-1 and TRBJ2-5; 7 matching bases give a weak D call of TRBD2. Specimen: cultured PBMCs, collected from culture after CMV antigen stimulation. This TCR was sampled from a human donor in good health (CMV status not recorded). Some clones in this sample may be carry-over from other donors' samples. At the DNA level, the sequence is TGTGCCAGCAGTCAGGGCGGGGGCCGACACCAAGAGACCCAGTACTTC. Its product reads: CASSQGGGRHQETQYF.